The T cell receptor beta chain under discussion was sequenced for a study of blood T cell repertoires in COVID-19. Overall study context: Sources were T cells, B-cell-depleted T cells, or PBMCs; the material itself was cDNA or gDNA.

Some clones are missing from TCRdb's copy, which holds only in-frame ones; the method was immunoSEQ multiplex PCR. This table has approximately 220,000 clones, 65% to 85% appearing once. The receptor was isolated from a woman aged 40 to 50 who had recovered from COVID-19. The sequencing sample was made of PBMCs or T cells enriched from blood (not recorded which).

CDR3: CASSHRNPGTSGSNEQFF. CDR3 bases: TGTGCCAGCAGCCACCGCAATCCCGGGACTAGCGGGAGTAATGAGCAGTTCTTC. The chain joins TRBV3-1 (or the pseudogene TRBV3-2) to TRBJ2-1, with 14 bases fitting TRBD2. The CDR3 loop spans 18 amino acids. Germline assignment: CDR1 LGHDT and CDR2 YNNKEL (reference sequence). Trimming at V came to 3 bases and at J to 7 bases, leaving 11 bases not matched to a gene.